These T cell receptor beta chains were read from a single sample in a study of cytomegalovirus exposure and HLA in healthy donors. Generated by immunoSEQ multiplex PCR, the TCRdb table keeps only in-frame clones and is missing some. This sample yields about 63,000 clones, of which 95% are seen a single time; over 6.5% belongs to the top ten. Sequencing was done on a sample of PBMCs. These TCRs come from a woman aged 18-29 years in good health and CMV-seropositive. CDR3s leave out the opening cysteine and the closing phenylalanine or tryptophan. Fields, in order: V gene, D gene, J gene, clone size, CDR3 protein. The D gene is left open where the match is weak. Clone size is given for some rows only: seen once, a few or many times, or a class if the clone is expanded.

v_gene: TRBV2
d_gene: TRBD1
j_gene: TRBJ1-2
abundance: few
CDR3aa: ASRDGTGNYGYT

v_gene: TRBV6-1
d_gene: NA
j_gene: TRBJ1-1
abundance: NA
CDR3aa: ASSEQGYTEAF

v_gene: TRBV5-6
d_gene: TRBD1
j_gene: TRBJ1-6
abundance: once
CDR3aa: ASSETGTGGLYSPLH

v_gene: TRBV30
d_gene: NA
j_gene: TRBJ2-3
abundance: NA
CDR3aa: AWEGGDTQY

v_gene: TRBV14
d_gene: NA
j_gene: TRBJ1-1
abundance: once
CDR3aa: ASSQPEHRNTEAF

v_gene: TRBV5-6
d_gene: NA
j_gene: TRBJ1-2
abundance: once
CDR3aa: ASAKRGGAQYGYT

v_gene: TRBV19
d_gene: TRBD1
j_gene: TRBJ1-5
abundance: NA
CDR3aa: ATQGPGRIQPQH

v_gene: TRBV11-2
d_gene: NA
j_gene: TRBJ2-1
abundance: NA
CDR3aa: ASSLDVASHYNEQF

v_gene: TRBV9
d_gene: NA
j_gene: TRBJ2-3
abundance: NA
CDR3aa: ASSVARSVGTDTQY

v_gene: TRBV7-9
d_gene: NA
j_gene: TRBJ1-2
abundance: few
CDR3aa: ASSTTELANYGYT

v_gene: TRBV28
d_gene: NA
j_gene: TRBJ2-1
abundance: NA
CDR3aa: ASSLGEREQF

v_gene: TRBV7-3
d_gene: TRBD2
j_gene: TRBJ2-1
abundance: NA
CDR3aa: ASSPKGGVLTYNEQF

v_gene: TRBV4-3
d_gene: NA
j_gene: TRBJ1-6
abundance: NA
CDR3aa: ASSQEVQDSPLH